A single sample is the source of the 27 T cell receptor beta chains below, sequenced in a study of control samples from healthy donors and cancer patients. TCRdb's table, derived via immunoSEQ multiplex PCR, lists solely in-frame clones and lacks some. The sample has about 170,000 clones, 91% seen once; the top ten hold roughly 1.6%. Material: blood. These receptors came from a woman aged 25 to 39 in good health.

The chain's CDR3 is CASSQGGQGNQPQHF. As DNA, the CDR3 is TGTGCCAGCAGCCAAGGGGGACAGGGCAATCAGCCCCAGCATTTT. J is TRBJ1-5 and V is TRBV4-2; TRBD1 matches at 8 bases. The CDR3 is 15 amino acids. The germline CDR1 and CDR2 sequences are LGHNA and YNFKEQ. With 1 base clipped from V and 2 bases from J, the junction kept 1 base outside the gene matches.

In regard to this clone: Other nucleotide sequences from this sample produce the same CDR3. The chain combines TRBV18 with TRBJ2-1; the D is unclear. The CDR3 consists of 14 residues. V was shortened by 1 base and J by 2 bases, with 6 bases between the two germline ends. Germline V gives CDR1 KGHSH, CDR2 LQKENI. CDR3 loop: CASSPRQTYNEQFF. CDR3 DNA: TGTGCCAGCTCACCACGACAAACCTACAATGAGCAGTTCTTC.

The chain links TRBV7-2 to TRBJ1-2, with 11 positions matching TRBD1. The ends lost 3 bases at V and 3 bases at J; junction bases unmatched: 3. CDR3 length: 15 amino acids. Germline loops: CDR1 SGHTA, CDR2 FQGNSA. CDR3 loop: CASSLGTGGYYGYTF. Written as DNA, the CDR3 is TGTGCCAGCAGCTTGGGGACAGGGGGGTACTATGGCTACACCTTC.

This chain connects TRBV11-3 to TRBJ2-2; D gene ambiguous. The germline CDR1 and CDR2 sequences are SGHNT and YENEEA. The CDR3 is 15 amino acids. V was pared by 1 base and J by 4 bases, with 10 bases between. In DNA, the CDR3 is TGTGCCAGCAGCTTAGGGGTTTCGGGCACCGGGGAGCTGTTTTTT. Translating it yields CASSLGVSGTGELFF.

The rearrangement uses TRBV7-8 and TRBJ1-3; 7 bases match TRBD1. J was trimmed by 2 bases and V by 6 bases; bases with no gene match: 4. Germline CDR1 reads SGHVS; CDR2 reads FQNEAQ. The CDR3 has 14 residues. The CDR3 reads CASRGGTAGNTIYF. The CDR3 DNA follows: TGTGCCAGCAGGGGTGGGACAGCTGGAAACACCATATATTTT.

This chain connects TRBV27 to TRBJ1-2, with TRBD1 matching 8 bases. CDR3 size: 13 residues. Germline V gene data show CDR1 as MNHEY and CDR2 as SMNVEV (reference sequence). Germline trimming cut 6 bases from V and 6 bases from J; bases unmatched to any gene: 6. The CDR3 DNA reads TGTGCCAGCAGGCGTCAGGGGGCTGATGGCTACACCTTC. Protein: CASRRQGADGYTF.

The genes are TRBV4-3 and TRBJ2-7; 8 bases are a match to TRBD1. CDR3 length equals 14 residues. Per the germline V gene, CDR1 is LGHNA and CDR2 is YSLEER. The ends lost 4 bases at V and 1 base at J; junction bases unmatched: 3. The CDR3 protein is CASSPDRASYEQYF. The CDR3 DNA sequence: TGCGCCAGCAGCCCGGACAGGGCTTCCTACGAGCAGTACTTC.

As to this clone: Different DNA sequences within this sample yield the same CDR3. This sequence joins TRBV28 and TRBJ1-2; D call uncertain. This CDR3 comprises 13 residues. With 2 bases removed from V and 4 bases from J, the gap between germline ends came to 8 bases. Germline CDR1 and CDR2: MDHEN and SYDVKM. CDR3 protein: CASSLVTGYGYTF. CDR3 bases: TGTGCCAGCAGTTTAGTAACGGGCTATGGCTACACCTTC.

This CDR3 reads CASSIERANYGYTF. The DNA of the CDR3 is TGTGCCAGTAGTATAGAAAGGGCGAACTATGGCTACACCTTC. The chain employs TRBV19 and TRBJ1-2; no reliable D call. CDR1 is LNHDA and CDR2 is SQIVND in the germline V gene (reference sequence). The germline V and J ends were trimmed by 0 bases and 2 bases, with 7 bases remaining between them. The CDR3 spans 14 residues.

The gene calls are TRBV27 and TRBJ1-2; weak D call: TRBD1 (5 bases). Trimming cost V 2 bases and J 1 base, with 8 bases left between them. CDR3 size: 14 residues. Germline loops: CDR1 MNHEY, CDR2 SMNVEV (reference sequence). The CDR3 loop is CASSLDSFNYGYTF. CDR3 nucleotides: TGTGCCAGCAGTTTAGACAGTTTTAACTATGGCTACACCTTC.

The chain carries TRBV30 and TRBJ2-2; 13 positions match TRBD2. This CDR3 region has 15 residues. V gave up 0 bases and J gave up 7 bases; unmatched junction bases: 2. CDR1 and CDR2 (germline): GTSNPN, SVGIG (reference sequence). CDR3 nucleotide sequence: TGTGCCTGGAGTGTACTAGCGGGAGGGGGCGGGGAGCTGTTTTTT. Translated: CAWSVLAGGGGELFF.

The chain's CDR3 is CASSMGTGNLEKLFF. The CDR3 bases are TGTGCCAGTAGTATGGGGACAGGGAATCTAGAAAAACTGTTTTTT. The chain uses TRBV19 and TRBJ1-4; 9 nucleotides line up with TRBD1. CDR3 length: 15 amino acids. From germline, CDR1 is LNHDA and CDR2 SQIVND (reference sequence). With V trimmed by 3 bases and J by 8 bases, 7 bases remained unmatched.

The V call is TRBV5-1, the J call TRBJ2-1; 9 bases are shared with TRBD2. Germline lookup yields CDR1 SGHRS and CDR2 YFSETQ. Germline trimming cut 0 bases from V and 2 bases from J; bases unmatched to any gene: 3. This CDR3 contains 16 residues. CDR3 region: CASSLAGGGAYNEQFF. DNA for the CDR3: TGCGCCAGCAGCTTGGCTGGCGGGGGGGCCTACAATGAGCAGTTCTTC.

In the case of this clone: This sample also contains other DNA sequences that code for the same CDR3. The chain links TRBV7-9 to TRBJ1-4; D uncertain. V lost 3 bases and J lost 0, with 5 bases in between. This CDR3 contains 14 residues. Germline lookup yields CDR1 SEHNR and CDR2 FQNEAQ (reference sequence). CDR3 nucleotides: TGTGCCAGCAGCTTGAGTACAACTAATGAAAAACTGTTTTTT. Encoded protein: CASSLSTTNEKLFF.

J is TRBJ1-6 and V is TRBV6-4; D gene uncertain. CDR1 is MRHNA, CDR2 SNTAGT, per germline. V gave up 2 bases and J gave up 9 bases, with 8 bases separating them. This CDR3 is 13 amino acids long. The DNA of the CDR3 is TGTGCCAGCAGTGACGGAGAGGGTTCACCCCTCCACTTT. Residues: CASSDGEGSPLHF.

In DNA, the CDR3 is TGTGCCAGCATCCTATCAGGGGGACTAAACTATGGCTACACCTTC. Translation gives CASILSGGLNYGYTF. The chain couples TRBV28 to TRBJ1-2; 7 nucleotides align to TRBD1. The V gene end was trimmed by 7 bases and the J gene end by 2 bases; junction bases not matched to a gene: 10. The CDR3 runs 15 residues. Germline V gene data show CDR1 as MDHEN and CDR2 as SYDVKM.

This rearrangement joins TRBV5-1 to TRBJ1-2; D unclear. The CDR3 is made up of 12 amino acids. V was trimmed by 0 bases and J by 4 bases, leaving 4 bases between them. Germline V gives CDR1 SGHRS, CDR2 YFSETQ. Here the CDR3 DNA reads TGCGCCAGCAGCTTGGTAGGCTATGGCTACACCTTC. Residues: CASSLVGYGYTF.

The chain joins TRBV11-3 to TRBJ2-5; a possible D gene is TRBD2 (6 bases). V lost 1 base and J lost 6, with 9 bases in between. Germline CDR1 is SGHNT and CDR2 is YENEEA. This CDR3 has 13 amino acids. CDR3 DNA sequence: TGTGCCAGCAGCTTAGGACTAGGACAGACCCAGTACTTC. It yields the protein CASSLGLGQTQYF.

This clone was seen a handful of times. The rearrangement links TRBV6-4 to TRBJ2-3, with D tentatively TRBD2 (6 bases). Germline V gives CDR1 MRHNA, CDR2 SNTAGT. The V end was cut by 0 bases, the J end by 5 bases, with 12 bases between. CDR3 size: 15 residues. The CDR3 DNA sequence: TGTGCCAGCAGTGACTCAAGCGGAGGGGTAGATACGCAGTATTTT. Translation: CASSDSSGGVDTQYF.

This clone was seen more than once but under ten times. This chain joins TRBV2 and TRBJ2-3, with D possibly TRBD2 on 5 matching bases. Germline lookup yields CDR1 SNHLY and CDR2 FYNNEI. This CDR3 region has 13 residues. V was trimmed by 6 bases and J by 6 bases, leaving 13 bases between them. The CDR3 protein is CASRATSADTQYF. The CDR3 DNA is TGTGCCAGCAGGGCCACTAGTGCTGATACGCAGTATTTT.

DNA for the CDR3: TGTGCCAGCAGCCTGACGACAGCCCAAGAGACCCAGTACTTC. Translated, it gives CASSLTTAQETQYF. V is TRBV7-2 and J is TRBJ2-5, with D possibly matching TRBD1 (5 bases). Trimming cost V 5 bases and J 1 base, with 11 bases left between them. Germline V gene lookup returns CDR1 SGHTA and CDR2 FQGNSA. The length of the CDR3 is 14 residues.

The chain recombines TRBV15 with TRBJ2-1; TRBD2 is a possible D gene (5 bases). Trimming took off 3 bases at V and 6 bases at J, with 12 bases between the two ends. The V gene's germline CDR1 is LNHNV and CDR2 YYDKDF (reference sequence). This CDR3 is 14 amino acids long. CDR3: CATSRGREINEQFF. CDR3 nucleotide sequence: TGTGCCACCAGCAGGGGGAGAGAGATCAATGAGCAGTTCTTC.

The chain couples TRBV19 to TRBJ1-5; D gene ambiguous. Germline assignment: CDR1 LNHDA and CDR2 SQIVND (reference sequence). V lost 5 bases to trimming and J lost 0 bases, with 14 bases between them. This CDR3 spans 16 amino acids. The CDR3 sequence: CASSADSYISNQPQHF. The CDR3, as DNA: TGTGCCAGTAGTGCTGACTCCTACATTAGCAATCAGCCCCAGCATTTT.

The J gene is TRBJ2-3, the V gene TRBV5-1; perhaps TRBD2 as D (6 bases). Trimming left V 4 bases short and J 3 bases short, with 9 bases between. Germline lookup yields CDR1 SGHRS and CDR2 YFSETQ. CDR3 length: 13 residues. For the CDR3, the DNA is TGCGCCAGCAGCCGGGAGCAAACAGATACGCAGTATTTT. Translating gives CASSREQTDTQYF.

V gene TRBV11-3 combines with J gene TRBJ2-7; D possibly corresponds to TRBD1 (5 bases). V lost 1 base to trimming and J lost 2 bases, with 6 bases between them. CDR1 and CDR2 from the germline V gene are SGHNT and YENEEA. The CDR3 has 13 amino acids. The CDR3 DNA reads TGTGCCAGCAGCTTAGGGGGCACCTACGAGCAGTACTTC. Translated, it gives CASSLGGTYEQYF.

This rearrangement joins TRBV10-1 to TRBJ1-2, with D uncertain. The germline gives CDR1 WNHNN, CDR2 SYGVQD (reference sequence). The CDR3 loop spans 13 amino acids. Trimming pared 0 bases from V and 4 bases from J, leaving 6 bases between. CDR3 DNA: TGCGCCAGCAGTGAGTCGACACGCTATGGCTACACCTTC. It codes for CASSESTRYGYTF.

The chain carries TRBV19 and TRBJ1-4; D is unclear. The V end lost 7 bases, the J end lost 7 bases, and 13 bases lay between the germline ends. Germline values: CDR1 LNHDA, CDR2 SQIVND (reference sequence). The CDR3 has 13 amino acids. The CDR3: CASTTGVAEKLFF. The CDR3 DNA reads TGTGCCAGTACCACCGGGGTCGCTGAAAAACTGTTTTTT.